The 22 T cell receptor beta chains reported below all come from one sample, sequenced in a study of cytotoxic CD8 clonotypes in ibrutinib-treated CLL. The repertoire was sequenced with immunoSEQ multiplex PCR; TCRdb's copy has only in-frame clones and lacks some. Counted here are fewer than 200,000 clones, about 84% occurring once; the ten biggest clones make up about 4.9%. The sample here was PBMCs, taken after 24 months of ibrutinib treatment. The receptors were sampled from a human donor with chronic lymphocytic leukemia.

This clone is a singleton in its sample. The chain is built from TRBV7-9 and TRBJ2-2, with D unclear. The germline CDR1 and CDR2 sequences are SEHNR and FQNEAQ (reference sequence). Trimming shortened V by 3 bases and J by 5 bases, and 4 bases separated the two germline ends. The CDR3 contains 12 residues. The DNA for the CDR3 is TGTGCCAGCAGCTTCGGAACCGGGGAGCTGTTTTTT. Translated: CASSFGTGELFF.

J is TRBJ1-4 and V is TRBV6-1, with TRBD1 as a possible D gene (6 bases). This CDR3 comprises 13 residues. Between the trimmed V and J ends, which lost 4 bases and 8 bases, there was a span of 11 bases. Per the germline V gene, CDR1 is MNHNS and CDR2 is SASEGT. CDR3 in amino acids: CASSVAGDEKLFF. The CDR3 DNA reads TGTGCCAGCAGTGTGGCAGGGGACGAAAAACTGTTTTTT.

This clone showed up just once. The gene calls are TRBV9 and TRBJ1-1, with a weak D call TRBD1 (5 bases). Germline V gene lookup returns CDR1 SGDLS and CDR2 YYNGEE. V lost 0 bases, J lost 7 bases, and 10 bases lay in between. The CDR3 totals 13 residues. The CDR3 region is CASSVEARGEAFF. CDR3 nucleotide sequence: TGTGCCAGCAGCGTAGAAGCAAGGGGTGAAGCTTTCTTT.

The chain joins TRBV9 to TRBJ1-3; the D gene is possibly TRBD1 (5 bases). V was shortened by 3 bases and J by 2 bases, with 15 bases between the two germline ends. The CDR3 is 16 residues long. Germline V lookup: CDR1 SGDLS, CDR2 YYNGEE. The CDR3 loop reads CASSGGDYRAGNTIYF. CDR3 bases: TGTGCCAGCAGCGGAGGGGACTATAGGGCTGGAAACACCATATATTTT.

The gene calls are TRBV2 and TRBJ2-7, with 7 bases lining up with TRBD1. The J segment lost 6 bases and the V segment lost 7 bases, leaving 18 bases of the junction unmatched. Per germline, CDR1 SNHLY and CDR2 FYNNEI. CDR3 length equals 16 residues. CDR3 nucleotides: TGTGCCAGCAACCCTGGGCTAGGCAGGGGGAATCGCGAGCAGTACTTC. Its protein product is CASNPGLGRGNREQYF.

The gene calls are TRBV2 and TRBJ2-1, with 13 bases matching TRBD2. Germline-derived CDR1 and CDR2 are SNHLY and FYNNEI. The CDR3 contains 13 residues. With 11 bases clipped from V and 9 bases from J, the junction kept 7 bases outside the gene matches. The CDR3 reads CADEGLAGREQFF. DNA for the CDR3: TGTGCCGACGAGGGACTAGCGGGACGTGAGCAGTTCTTC.

The chain carries TRBV5-4 and TRBJ1-1; 8 bases agree with TRBD1. The CDR3 covers 13 residues. Trimming took 3 bases from V and 8 from J; bases not matched to a gene: 6. Germline CDR1 SGHNT, CDR2 YYREEE (reference sequence). In DNA form, the CDR3 reads TGTGCCAGCAGCTCGGGACAGGACCTAGAAGCTTTCTTT. Amino acid sequence: CASSSGQDLEAFF.

This clone was detected only once. This CDR3 is CASSIQGGANEQFF. The CDR3 region has the DNA TGTGCCAGCAGCATCCAGGGGGGAGCAAATGAGCAGTTCTTC. The rearrangement links TRBV28 to TRBJ2-1, with D perhaps TRBD1 (7 bases). Per the germline V gene, CDR1 is MDHEN and CDR2 is SYDVKM. V was clipped by 6 bases and J by 7 bases, with 16 bases between them. This CDR3 comprises 14 residues.

The CDR3 DNA is TGTGCCAGCCGCCCCGGGGGAACTAATGAAAAACTGTTTTTT. This encodes CASRPGGTNEKLFF. This rearrangement joins TRBV2 to TRBJ1-4; maybe TRBD1 (5 bases). There are 14 residues in the CDR3. Germline V gene lookup returns CDR1 SNHLY and CDR2 FYNNEI. The ends were cut back, 8 bases at V and 1 base at J, with 11 bases in the middle.

The chain employs TRBV21-1 and TRBJ2-1; the tabulated D call, TRBD2, remains unverified against the DNA. TRBV21-1 is an annotated pseudogene. This CDR3 spans 16 amino acids. The CDR3 region is CASSKSSAGKANEQFF. The DNA for the CDR3 is TGTGCCAGCAGCAAATCGTCCGCGGGAAAAGCGAATGAGCAGTTCTTC.

J is TRBJ2-5 and V is TRBV2; 8 nucleotides line up with TRBD1. Germline lookup yields CDR1 SNHLY and CDR2 FYNNEI. V shed 4 bases, J shed 2 bases, and the junction held 6 bases outside the gene matches. The CDR3 sequence is 15 residues long. The CDR3 reads CASSGTGMGQETQYF. For the CDR3, the DNA is TGTGCCAGCAGTGGGACAGGGATGGGGCAAGAGACCCAGTACTTC.

V usage is TRBV2 and J usage is TRBJ1-3; D unclear. Trimming pared 4 bases from V and 3 bases from J, leaving 10 bases between. The CDR3 is 14 residues long. In germline, CDR1 is SNHLY, CDR2 FYNNEI. This CDR3 reads CASSGRRDGNTIYF. DNA for the CDR3: TGTGCCAGCAGTGGTCGGAGGGATGGAAACACCATATATTTT.

This rearrangement joins TRBV4-3 to TRBJ2-7, with no clear D. The CDR3 has 15 amino acids. V was clipped by 0 bases and J by 3 bases, with 12 bases between them. Germline lookup yields CDR1 LGHNA and CDR2 YSLEER. In nucleotides, the CDR3 is TGCGCCAGCAGCCAAGACCGGATGGCCATCTACGAGCAGTACTTC. Encoded protein: CASSQDRMAIYEQYF.

Ten or more counts support this clone. This chain links TRBV30 with TRBJ1-6, with D tentatively TRBD1 (5 bases). The CDR3 runs to 14 residues. V was pared by 0 bases and J by 6 bases, with 9 bases between. In germline, CDR1 is GTSNPN, CDR2 SVGIG (reference sequence). DNA for the CDR3: TGTGCCTGGAGTGTAGGCGGGGCTAATTCACCCCTCCACTTT. As protein: CAWSVGGANSPLHF. Full variable domain (remainder filled in from reference TRBV30 and TRBJ1-6): SQTIHQWPATLVQPVGSPLSLECTVEGTSNPNLYWYRQAAGRGLQLLFYSVGIGQISSEVPQNLSASRPQDRQFILSSKKLLLSDSGFYLCAWSVGGANSPLHFGNGTRLTVT.

The chain links TRBV6-1 to TRBJ2-7, with a weak D call TRBD2 (6 bases). The CDR3 totals 15 residues. The V and J ends lost 5 bases and 2 bases respectively, with 16 bases between them. Germline lookup yields CDR1 MNHNS and CDR2 SASEGT. DNA for the CDR3: TGTGCCAGCAGTTTGTCGGGACTTGGGGCCTACGAGCAGTACTTC. Translating gives CASSLSGLGAYEQYF.

This chain connects TRBV6-1 to TRBJ2-5; 8 nucleotides line up with TRBD2. The CDR3 contains 15 residues. Germline V gives CDR1 MNHNS, CDR2 SASEGT. Unmatched junction bases numbered 8, after V lost 8 bases and J lost 0 bases. CDR3 in amino acids: CASRPGGGYQETQYF. CDR3 in DNA: TGTGCCAGCCGCCCCGGCGGGGGGTACCAAGAGACCCAGTACTTC.

The chain has TRBV27 and TRBJ1-5; a weak D match, TRBD1 (5 bases). V lost 6 bases, J lost 5 bases, and 14 bases lay in between. Germline V gene data show CDR1 as MNHEY and CDR2 as SMNVEV (reference sequence). This CDR3 region has 14 residues. In DNA, the CDR3 is TGTGCCAGCAGGTCACAGGCGATGGATCAGCCCCAGCATTTT. It yields the protein CASRSQAMDQPQHF.

The V call is TRBV27, the J call TRBJ2-2, with a weak D call TRBD1 (6 bases). The germline V gene has CDR1 MNHEY and CDR2 SMNVEV (reference sequence). The V gene lost 3 bases and the J gene lost 5 bases, with 25 bases spanning the gap. This CDR3 region has 19 residues. Here the CDR3 DNA reads TGTGCCAGCAGTTTTAGATTACAGGGTCAGTCGTCGGGAACCGGGGAGCTGTTTTTT. Translating it yields CASSFRLQGQSSGTGELFF.

V is TRBV9 and J is TRBJ2-2; D unresolved. V was cut by 3 bases and J by 0 bases, with 6 bases left in between. Germline assignment: CDR1 SGDLS and CDR2 YYNGEE. The CDR3 runs 14 residues. The CDR3 DNA sequence: TGTGCCAGCAGCGGAAGTACGAACACCGGGGAGCTGTTTTTT. As protein: CASSGSTNTGELFF.

The chain is built from TRBV5-4 and TRBJ1-1, with 7 bases identical to TRBD1. The V segment lost 3 bases and the J segment 1 base; nucleotides outside the gene matches: 6. This CDR3 comprises 15 residues. Germline CDR1 is SGHNT and CDR2 is YYREEE (reference sequence). The CDR3 DNA follows: TGTGCCAGCAGCTCAGGGGGGGCGGGGAACACTGAAGCTTTCTTT. This codes for CASSSGGAGNTEAFF.

This chain connects TRBV27 to TRBJ2-1; D tentatively reads TRBD1 or TRBD2 (5 bases each). The germline V and J ends were trimmed by 3 bases and 4 bases, with 16 bases remaining between them. There are 16 residues in the CDR3. Germline V CDR1 and CDR2: MNHEY, SMNVEV (reference sequence). The CDR3: CASSLAHGALYNEQFF. In DNA form, the CDR3 reads TGTGCCAGCAGTTTGGCCCACGGGGCATTGTACAATGAGCAGTTCTTC.

The chain couples TRBV5-6 to TRBJ1-5, with TRBD1 matching 11 bases. From germline, CDR1 is SGHDT and CDR2 YYEEEE. Trimming took 3 bases from V and 5 from J; bases not matched to a gene: 7. The CDR3 loop spans 16 amino acids. The chain's CDR3 is CASSSGQGADYQPQHF. For the CDR3, the DNA is TGTGCCAGCAGCTCTGGACAGGGGGCCGACTATCAGCCCCAGCATTTT.